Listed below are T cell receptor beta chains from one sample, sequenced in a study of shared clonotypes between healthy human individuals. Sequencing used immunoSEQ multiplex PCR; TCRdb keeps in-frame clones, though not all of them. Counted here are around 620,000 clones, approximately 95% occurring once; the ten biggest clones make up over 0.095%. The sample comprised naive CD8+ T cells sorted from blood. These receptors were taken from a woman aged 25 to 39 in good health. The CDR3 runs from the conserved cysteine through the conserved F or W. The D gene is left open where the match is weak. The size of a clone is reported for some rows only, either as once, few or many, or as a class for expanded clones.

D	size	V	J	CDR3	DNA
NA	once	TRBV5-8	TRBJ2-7	CASSPQSAYEQYF	TGTGCCAGCAGCCCGCAGTCTGCCTACGAGCAGTACTTC
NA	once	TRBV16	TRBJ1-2	CASSPILSYGYTF	TGTGCCAGCAGCCCAATTCTTAGCTATGGCTACACCTTC
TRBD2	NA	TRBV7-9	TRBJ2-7	CASSPRTSGRPYEQYF	TGTGCCAGCAGCCCCCGGACTAGCGGGAGACCCTACGAGCAGTACTTC
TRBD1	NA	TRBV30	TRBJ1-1	CAWTGQPNTEAFF	TGTGCCTGGACGGGACAGCCGAACACTGAAGCTTTCTTT
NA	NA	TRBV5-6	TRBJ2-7	CASSLAVRLYEQYF	TGTGCCAGCAGCTTGGCCGTACGCCTTTACGAGCAGTACTTC
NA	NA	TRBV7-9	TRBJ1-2	CASSGHRELGYGYTF	TGTGCCAGCAGCGGTCACAGGGAGCTTGGCTATGGCTACACCTTC
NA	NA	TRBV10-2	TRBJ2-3	CASTAGDTQYF	TGCGCCAGCACGGCGGGAGATACGCAGTATTTT
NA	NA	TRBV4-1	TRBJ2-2	CASSQDAETGELFF	TGCGCCAGCAGCCAAGACGCGGAAACCGGGGAGCTGTTTTTT
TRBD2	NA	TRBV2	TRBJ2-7	CASSDPRAGGGYEQYF	TGTGCCAGCAGTGACCCTAGAGCGGGAGGGGGCTACGAGCAGTACTTC
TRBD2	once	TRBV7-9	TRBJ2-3	CASSSSGRAPDTQYF	TGTGCCAGCAGCTCTAGCGGGAGGGCCCCAGATACGCAGTATTTT
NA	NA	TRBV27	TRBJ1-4	CASKGATNEKLFF	TGTGCCAGTAAGGGGGCAACTAATGAAAAACTGTTTTTT
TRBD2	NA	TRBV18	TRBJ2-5	CASSPLAGVLQETQYF	TGTGCCAGCTCACCCCTAGCGGGAGTTCTCCAAGAGACCCAGTACTTC
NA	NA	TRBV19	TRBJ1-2	CASRGLPLPYGYTF	TGTGCCAGTAGGGGCCTTCCTCTACCTTACGGCTACACCTTC
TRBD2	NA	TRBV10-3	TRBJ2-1	CAISESDPNSAGGGYNEQFF	TGTGCCATCAGTGAGTCGGACCCCAACTCGGCGGGAGGGGGCTACAATGAGCAGTTCTTC
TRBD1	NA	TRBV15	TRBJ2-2	CATSNDRAGELFF	TGTGCCACCAGCAACGACAGGGCCGGGGAGCTGTTTTTT
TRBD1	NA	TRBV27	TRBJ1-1	CASTQGAGRTEAFF	TGTGCCAGCACCCAGGGGGCAGGACGAACTGAAGCTTTCTTT
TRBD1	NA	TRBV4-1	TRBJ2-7	CASSQGTGSPYEQYF	TGCGCCAGCAGCCAAGGGACAGGGTCCCCATACGAGCAGTACTTC
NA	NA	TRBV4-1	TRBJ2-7	CASSQDRGYEQYF	TGCGCCAGCAGCCAAGATCGGGGGTACGAGCAGTACTTC
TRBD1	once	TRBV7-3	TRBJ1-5	CASSLNDRGSLNQPQHF	TGTGCCAGCAGCTTAAATGACAGGGGGTCTCTAAATCAGCCCCAGCATTTT
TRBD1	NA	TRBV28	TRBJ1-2	CASVQNPDRGYYGYTF	TGTGCCAGCGTCCAGAACCCCGACAGGGGATACTATGGCTACACCTTC
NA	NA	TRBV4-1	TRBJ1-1	CASSQEGGNTEAFF	TGCGCCAGCAGCCAAGAAGGAGGGAACACTGAAGCTTTCTTT
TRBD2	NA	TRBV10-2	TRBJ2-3	CASSITGGYTDTQYF	TGCGCCAGCAGCATTACGGGAGGGTACACAGATACGCAGTATTTT
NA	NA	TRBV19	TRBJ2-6	CASSARRGMYGANVLTF	TGTGCCAGTAGTGCTAGGAGGGGAATGTATGGGGCCAACGTCCTGACTTTC
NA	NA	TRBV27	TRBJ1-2	CASSFEPGRDYGYTF	TGTGCCAGCAGTTTCGAACCGGGGAGGGACTATGGCTACACCTTC
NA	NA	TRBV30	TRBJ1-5	CAWKTDDSNQPQHF	TGTGCCTGGAAGACAGACGATAGCAATCAGCCCCAGCATTTT
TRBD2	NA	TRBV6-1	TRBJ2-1	CASSASGTSGNNEQFF	TGTGCCAGCAGTGCCTCCGGGACTAGCGGAAACAATGAGCAGTTCTTC
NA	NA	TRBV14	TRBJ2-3	CASSYRRTSTDTQYF	TGTGCCAGCAGCTACCGCAGGACTAGCACAGATACGCAGTATTTT
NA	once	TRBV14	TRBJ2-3	CASSQGGGNTDTQYF	TGTGCCAGCAGCCAAGGGGGCGGAAACACAGATACGCAGTATTTT
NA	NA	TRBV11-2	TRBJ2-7	CASSFPLGRGEQYF	TGTGCCAGCAGCTTCCCCTTGGGAAGGGGCGAGCAGTACTTC
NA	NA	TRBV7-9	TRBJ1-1	CASRRGLGTEAFF	TGTGCCAGCAGACGGGGGCTTGGTACTGAAGCTTTCTTT
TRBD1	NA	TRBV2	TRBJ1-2	CASSDPRQGDYGYTF	TGTGCCAGCAGTGATCCAAGACAGGGGGACTATGGCTACACCTTC
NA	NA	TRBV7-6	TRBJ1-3	CASSLGGPGNTIYF	TGTGCCAGCAGCTTAGGGGGGCCTGGAAACACCATATATTTT
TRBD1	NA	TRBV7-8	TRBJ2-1	CASSLGGTGSSEQFF	TGTGCCAGCAGCTTGGGGGGGACAGGGAGTAGTGAGCAGTTCTTC
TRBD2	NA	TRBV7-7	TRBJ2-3	CASSLGLAGPDTQYF	TGTGCCAGCAGTTTAGGGCTAGCGGGACCAGATACGCAGTATTTT
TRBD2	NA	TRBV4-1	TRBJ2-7	CASSQASGSYEQYF	TGCGCCAGCAGCCAAGCTAGCGGGAGTTACGAGCAGTACTTC
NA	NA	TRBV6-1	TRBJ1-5	CASREDSYSNQPQHF	TGTGCCAGCAGAGAAGACAGCTATAGCAATCAGCCCCAGCATTTT
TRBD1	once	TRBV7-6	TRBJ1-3	CASSYRRTGSTIYF	TGTGCCAGCAGCTACAGGAGGACAGGCAGCACCATATATTTT
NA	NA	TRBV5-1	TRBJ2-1	CASSLASRQSSYNEQFF	TGCGCCAGCAGCTTGGCCTCGCGTCAGAGCTCCTACAATGAGCAGTTCTTC
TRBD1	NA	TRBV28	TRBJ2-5	CASSRDSHQETQYF	TGTGCCAGCAGCCGGGACAGCCACCAAGAGACCCAGTACTTC
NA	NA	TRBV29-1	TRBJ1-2	CSVEFRREGYGYTF	TGCAGCGTTGAATTTCGAAGGGAGGGCTATGGCTACACCTTC
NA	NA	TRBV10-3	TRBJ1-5	CATLGISNQPQHF	TGTGCCACCTTAGGGATTAGCAATCAGCCCCAGCATTTT
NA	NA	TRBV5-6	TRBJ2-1	CASSRDSHIRIF	TGTGCCAGCAGCCGGGACTCCCACATACGGATCTTC
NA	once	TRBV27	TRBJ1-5	CASSLYTEANQPQHF	TGTGCCAGCAGTTTGTATACAGAAGCAAATCAGCCCCAGCATTTT
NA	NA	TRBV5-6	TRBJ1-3	CASSLQNSGNTIYF	TGTGCCAGCAGCCTGCAAAACTCTGGAAACACCATATATTTT
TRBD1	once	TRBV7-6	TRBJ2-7	CASSPRTGLNEQYF	TGTGCCAGCAGCCCAAGGACAGGGCTCAACGAGCAGTACTTC
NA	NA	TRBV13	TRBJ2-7	CASSAETSEQYF	TGTGCCAGCAGCGCGGAAACCAGCGAGCAGTACTTC
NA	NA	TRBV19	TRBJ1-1	CASSMSREGTEAFF	TGTGCCAGTAGTATGAGCAGGGAGGGTACTGAAGCTTTCTTT
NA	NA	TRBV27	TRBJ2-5	CASSPIGVQETQYF	TGTGCCAGCAGTCCGATCGGGGTCCAAGAGACCCAGTACTTC
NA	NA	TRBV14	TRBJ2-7	CASSQAGYEQYF	TGTGCCAGCAGCCAAGCGGGCTACGAGCAGTACTTC
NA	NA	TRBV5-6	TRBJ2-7	CASSSSSYEQYF	TGTGCCAGCAGCTCTAGCTCCTACGAGCAGTACTTC
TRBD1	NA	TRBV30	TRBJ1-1	CAAQGARTEAFF	TGTGCCGCGCAGGGGGCCCGTACTGAAGCTTTCTTT